The 8 T cell receptor beta chains below were found in one sample sequenced in a study of human thymus T cells. The thymus tissue came from resections taken during corrective heart surgery. Profiling relied on immunoSEQ multiplex PCR, and the TCRdb table lists in-frame clones only, not all of them. The table includes roughly 130,000 clones, over 85% detected once. The specimen was thymus tissue. Receptors originate from a boy in the first two years of life with a congenital heart defect but otherwise immunologically healthy.

The rearrangement joins TRBV4-1 to TRBJ2-5, with D possibly TRBD1 on 6 matching bases. The CDR3 runs to 15 residues. V was cut by 0 bases and J by 1 base, with 9 bases left in between. CDR1 and CDR2 from the germline V gene are MGHRA and YSYEKL. CDR3 loop: CASSQDRGLQETQYF. The CDR3, as DNA: TGCGCCAGCAGCCAAGACAGGGGCCTCCAAGAGACCCAGTACTTC.

The CDR3 here is CASSQVQTDRGRYEQYF. CDR3 DNA sequence: TGCGCCAGCAGCCAAGTTCAGACTGACAGGGGGCGGTACGAGCAGTACTTC. The rearrangement joins TRBV4-1 to TRBJ2-7; TRBD1 aligns across 10 bases. The CDR3 spans 17 residues. CDR1 is MGHRA, CDR2 YSYEKL, per germline. Trimming removed 1 base from V and 4 bases from J; junction bases left unmatched: 10.

The chain has TRBV7-2 and TRBJ1-2, with D unclear. Germline V gene sequence: CDR1 SGHTA, CDR2 FQGNSA. The CDR3 covers 15 residues. Trimming removed 1 base at V and 3 bases at J, with 12 bases between. CDR3: CASSLGAEPYYGYTF. The CDR3 nucleotides read TGTGCCAGCAGCTTAGGGGCGGAACCTTACTATGGCTACACCTTC. Variable domain in full (rest from reference TRBV7-2 and TRBJ1-2): GAGVSQSPSNKVTEKGKDVELRCDPISGHTALYWYRQSLGQGLEFLIYFQGNSAPDKSGLPSDRFSAERTGGSVSTLTIQRTQQEDSAVYLCASSLGAEPYYGYTFGSGTRLTVV.

The CDR3 here is CASSQVRRGPETQYF. In DNA form, the CDR3 reads TGTGCCAGCAGCCAAGTTCGTCGCGGGCCAGAGACCCAGTACTTC. V and J are TRBV4-2 and TRBJ2-5, with a weak D call TRBD2 (5 bases). This CDR3 has 15 residues. With 1 base removed from V and 4 bases from J, the gap between germline ends came to 13 bases. The V gene's germline CDR1 is LGHNA and CDR2 YNFKEQ.

The gene calls are TRBV18 and TRBJ1-5, with 7 positions matching TRBD1. V gave up 2 bases and J gave up 4 bases; unmatched junction bases: 2. The germline V gene has CDR1 KGHSH and CDR2 LQKENI. The CDR3 is 14 amino acids. The CDR3 nucleotides are TGTGCCAGCTCACCAGACAGGGTTAATCAGCCCCAGCATTTT. Translation gives CASSPDRVNQPQHF.

This clone was recorded once. The rearrangement joins TRBV7-8 to TRBJ1-3; D not certain. The V gene lost 7 bases and the J gene lost 2 bases, with 12 bases spanning the gap. This CDR3 has 14 amino acids. In germline, CDR1 is SGHVS, CDR2 FQNEAQ. The CDR3 nucleotides read TGTGCCAGCACCTTTTCAAATGCTGGAAACACCATATATTTT. Protein sequence: CASTFSNAGNTIYF.

The chain employs TRBV6-1 and TRBJ2-7; 10 bases match TRBD1. CDR3 length: 14 residues. Looked up from germline, CDR1 is MNHNS and CDR2 is SASEGT. V lost 11 bases to trimming and J lost 5 bases; unmatched junction nucleotides: 12. The DNA of the CDR3 is TGTGCCGGGGAGACAGGGGGCGCCTTCCACGAGCAGTACTTC. Amino acids: CAGETGGAFHEQYF.

The chain has TRBV11-2 and TRBJ2-4; D not resolved. With 1 base removed from V and 0 bases from J, the gap between germline ends came to 10 bases. The germline V gene encodes CDR1 SGHAT and CDR2 FQNNGV. The CDR3 loop spans 16 amino acids. In nucleotides, the CDR3 is TGTGCCAGCAGCTTAGGGACGCCTGAAGCCAAAAACATTCAGTACTTC. Protein: CASSLGTPEAKNIQYF. Using reference TRBV11-2 and TRBJ2-4 for the parts outside the CDR3, the full variable domain is EAGVAQSPRYKIIEKRQSVAFWCNPISGHATLYWYQQILGQGPKLLIQFQNNGVVDDSQLPKDRFSAERLKGVDSTLKIQPAKLEDSAVYLCASSLGTPEAKNIQYFGAGTRLSVL.